These T cell receptor beta chains were read from a single sample in a study of T-cell reconstitution after alpha-beta-depleted transplantation in children. A single record per CDR3 protein comes from TCRdb applying MiXCR to the PCR reads. The data hold 500,000 to 750,000 distinct CDR3 sequences, with around 27% observed a single time. Sample: PBMCs, taken before TCRalphabeta/CD19-depleted stem cell transplant. The receptors shown here come from a boy less than two years old with Wiskott-Aldrich syndrome, due to receive a stem cell transplant. Each CDR3 is given with its conserved first and last residue. The order of the fields is J gene, D gene, V gene, clone size, CDR3 protein, CDR3 DNA. D genes are given only for firm matches. Clone size is given for some rows only: seen once, a few or many times, or a class if the clone is expanded.

TRBJ2-1 TRBD1 TRBV7-3 NA CASSLTDRGNEQFF TGTGCCAGCAGCTTAACGGACAGGGGAAATGAGCAGTTCTTC
TRBJ1-5 NA TRBV19 NA CASSQADLANQPQHF TGTGCCAGTAGCCAGGCGGATCTGGCCAATCAGCCCCAGCATTTT
TRBJ2-5 TRBD2 TRBV5-5 NA CASTARTSWGETQYF TGTGCCAGCACCGCGAGGACTAGCTGGGGGGAGACCCAGTACTTC
TRBJ2-1 NA TRBV20-1 few CSARLPGAYNEQFF TGCAGTGCTAGACTACCGGGAGCCTACAATGAGCAGTTCTTC
TRBJ2-1 TRBD1 TRBV5-8 few CASSFRFTGQGKDEQFF TGTGCCAGCAGCTTCCGTTTCACGGGACAGGGCAAAGATGAGCAGTTCTTC
TRBJ2-7 NA TRBV9 few CASSSIGGEQYF TGTGCCAGCAGCTCCATTGGGGGCGAGCAGTACTTC
TRBJ2-1 NA TRBV20-1 few CSARIPGTYNEQFF TGCAGTGCGAGAATCCCGGGGACATACAATGAGCAGTTCTTC
TRBJ1-1 NA TRBV5-6 NA CASSLAGGRNTEAFF TGTGCCAGCAGCTTGGCGGGGGGTCGGAACACTGAAGCTTTCTTT
TRBJ1-1 NA TRBV7-6 few CASSFGPGAEAFF TGTGCCAGCAGCTTCGGGCCCGGGGCTGAAGCTTTCTTT
TRBJ2-5 NA TRBV6-5 NA CASSYVVAGQETQYF TGTGCCAGCAGTTACGTCGTGGCAGGGCAAGAGACCCAGTACTTC
TRBJ2-1 TRBD2 TRBV5-1 NA CASSLATSGLDEQFF TGCGCCAGCAGCTTGGCAACTAGCGGGCTCGATGAGCAGTTCTTC
TRBJ2-7 NA TRBV5-1 NA CASSLGLQGYEQYF TGCGCCAGCAGCTTGGGTCTCCAGGGGTACGAGCAGTACTTC
TRBJ2-2 NA TRBV12-3/TRBV12-4 NA CASSFLLGEPNTGELFF TGTGCCAGCAGTTTTCTCCTAGGGGAGCCGAACACCGGGGAGCTGTTTTTT
TRBJ2-6 TRBD2 TRBV27 NA CASSPQAGRTGANVLTF TGTGCCAGCAGTCCCCAAGCGGGAAGAACTGGGGCCAACGTCCTGACTTTC
TRBJ2-7 NA TRBV14 few CASSLIDSYEQYF TGTGCCAGCAGCCTCATTGACAGCTACGAGCAGTACTTC
TRBJ1-1 NA TRBV2 few CASSEDLGTEAFF TGTGCCAGCAGTGAAGATCTAGGTACTGAAGCTTTCTTT